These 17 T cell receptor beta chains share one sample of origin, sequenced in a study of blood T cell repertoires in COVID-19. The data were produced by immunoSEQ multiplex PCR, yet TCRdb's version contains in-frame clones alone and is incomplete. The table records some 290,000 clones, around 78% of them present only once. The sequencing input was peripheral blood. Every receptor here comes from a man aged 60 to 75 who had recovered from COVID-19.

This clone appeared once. CDR3 nucleotides: TGTGCCATCAGTAGACAGGGGGCCACTGAAGCTTTCTTT. It translates to CAISRQGATEAFF. V gene TRBV10-3 combines with J gene TRBJ1-1; TRBD1 matches at 10 bases. CDR1 and CDR2 from the germline V gene are ENHRY and SYGVKD. J lost 4 bases, V lost 5 bases, and 1 base had no gene match. CDR3 size: 13 residues.

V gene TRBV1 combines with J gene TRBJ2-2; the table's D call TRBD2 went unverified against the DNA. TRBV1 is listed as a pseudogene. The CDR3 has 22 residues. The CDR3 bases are TGCACCATCCATCGTAGGGGTCCCGGGGCCGGAAGGGGACTAGCGTCTACCGGGGAGCTGTTTTTT. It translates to CTIHRRGPGAGRGLASTGELFF.

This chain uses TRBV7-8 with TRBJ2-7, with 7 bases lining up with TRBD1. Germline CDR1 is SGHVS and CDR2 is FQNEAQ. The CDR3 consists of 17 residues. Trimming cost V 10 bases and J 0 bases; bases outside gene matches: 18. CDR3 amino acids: CATRTLLGQDPSYEQYF. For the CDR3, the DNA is TGTGCCACCCGCACCCTCCTCGGACAGGATCCCTCCTACGAGCAGTACTTC.

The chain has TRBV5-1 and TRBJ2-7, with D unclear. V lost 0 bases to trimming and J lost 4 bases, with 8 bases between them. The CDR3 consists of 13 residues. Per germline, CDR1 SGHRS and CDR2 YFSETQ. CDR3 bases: TGCGCCAGCAGCTTGGACTTCTCTTACGAGCAGTACTTC. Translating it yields CASSLDFSYEQYF.

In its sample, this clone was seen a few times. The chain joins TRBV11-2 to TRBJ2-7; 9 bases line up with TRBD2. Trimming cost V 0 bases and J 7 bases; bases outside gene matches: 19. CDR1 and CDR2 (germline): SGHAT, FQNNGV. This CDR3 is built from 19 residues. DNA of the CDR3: TGTGCCAGCAGCTTAGAAGTGGGTAGCGGGAGCGATAGGTCGGAAGAGCAGTACTTC. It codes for CASSLEVGSGSDRSEEQYF.

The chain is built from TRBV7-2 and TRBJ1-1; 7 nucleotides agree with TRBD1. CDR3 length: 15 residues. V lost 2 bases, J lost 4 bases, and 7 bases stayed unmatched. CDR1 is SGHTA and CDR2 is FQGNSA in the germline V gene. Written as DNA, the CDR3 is TGTGCCAGCAGCTTATGGGCAGGGGGTATCACTGAAGCTTTCTTT. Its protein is CASSLWAGGITEAFF.

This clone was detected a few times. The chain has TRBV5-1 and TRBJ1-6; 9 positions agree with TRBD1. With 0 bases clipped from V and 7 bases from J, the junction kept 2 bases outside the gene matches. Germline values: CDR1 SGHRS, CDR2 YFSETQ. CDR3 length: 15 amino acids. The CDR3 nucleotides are TGCGCCAGCAGCTTGGCCGGGACAGGGAATTCACCCCTCCACTTT. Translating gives CASSLAGTGNSPLHF.

This CDR3 is CASKGAENQPQHF. The DNA for the CDR3 is TGTGCCAGTAAGGGGGCGGAGAATCAGCCCCAGCATTTT. V and J are TRBV19 and TRBJ1-5; 7 bases line up with TRBD1. The junction had 4 bases not matched to a gene; V was cut back by 7 bases and J by 4 bases. The CDR3 consists of 13 residues. Germline values: CDR1 LNHDA, CDR2 SQIVND (reference sequence).

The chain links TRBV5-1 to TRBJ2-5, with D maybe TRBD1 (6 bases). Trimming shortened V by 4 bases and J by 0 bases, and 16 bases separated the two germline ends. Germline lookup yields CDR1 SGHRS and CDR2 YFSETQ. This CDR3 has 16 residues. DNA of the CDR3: TGCGCCAGCAGCCTAACACCGGACAGCTACCAAGAGACCCAGTACTTC. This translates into CASSLTPDSYQETQYF.

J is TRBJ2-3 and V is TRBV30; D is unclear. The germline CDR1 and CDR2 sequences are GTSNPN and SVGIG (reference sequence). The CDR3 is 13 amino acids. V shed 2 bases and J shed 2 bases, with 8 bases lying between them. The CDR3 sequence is CAWSLSLTDTQYF. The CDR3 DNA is TGTGCCTGGAGTTTATCCCTCACAGATACGCAGTATTTT.

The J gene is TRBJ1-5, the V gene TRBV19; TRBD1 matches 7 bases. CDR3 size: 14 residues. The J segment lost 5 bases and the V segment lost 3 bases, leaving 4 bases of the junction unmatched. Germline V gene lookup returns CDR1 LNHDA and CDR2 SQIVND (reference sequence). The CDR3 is CASSIEGGYQPQHF. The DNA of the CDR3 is TGTGCCAGTAGTATCGAAGGGGGCTATCAGCCCCAGCATTTT.

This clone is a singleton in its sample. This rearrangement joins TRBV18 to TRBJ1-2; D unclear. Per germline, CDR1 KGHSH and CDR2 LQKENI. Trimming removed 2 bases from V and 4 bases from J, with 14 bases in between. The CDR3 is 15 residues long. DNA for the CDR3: TGTGCCAGCTCACCATCCATGGAAGCGGGCTATGGCTACACCTTC. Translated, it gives CASSPSMEAGYGYTF.

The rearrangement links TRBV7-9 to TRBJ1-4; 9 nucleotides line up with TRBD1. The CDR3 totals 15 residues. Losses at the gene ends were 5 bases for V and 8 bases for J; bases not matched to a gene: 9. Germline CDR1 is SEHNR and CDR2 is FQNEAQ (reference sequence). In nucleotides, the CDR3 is TGTGCCAGCAGCACCACTGGGACAGGGTTAGAAAAACTGTTTTTT. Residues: CASSTTGTGLEKLFF.

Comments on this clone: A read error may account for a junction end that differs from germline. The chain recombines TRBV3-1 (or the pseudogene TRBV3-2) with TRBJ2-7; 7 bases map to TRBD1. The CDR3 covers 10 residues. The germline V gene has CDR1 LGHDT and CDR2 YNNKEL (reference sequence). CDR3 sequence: CASRQEGGAF. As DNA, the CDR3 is TGTGCCAGCAGACAAGAAGGGGGCGCATTC.

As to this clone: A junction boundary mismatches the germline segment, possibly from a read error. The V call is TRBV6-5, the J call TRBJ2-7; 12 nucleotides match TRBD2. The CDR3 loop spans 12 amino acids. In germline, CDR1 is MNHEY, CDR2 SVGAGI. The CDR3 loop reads CASSPWGLAGDF. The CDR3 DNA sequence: TGTGCCAGCAGTCCCTGGGGACTAGCGGGCGACTTC.

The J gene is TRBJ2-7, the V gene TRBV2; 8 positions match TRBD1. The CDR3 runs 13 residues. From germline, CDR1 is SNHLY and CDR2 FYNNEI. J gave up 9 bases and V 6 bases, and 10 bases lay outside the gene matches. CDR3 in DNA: TGTGCCAGCAGCACAGACAGGGGCCGTCTGCAGTACTTC. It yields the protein CASSTDRGRLQYF.

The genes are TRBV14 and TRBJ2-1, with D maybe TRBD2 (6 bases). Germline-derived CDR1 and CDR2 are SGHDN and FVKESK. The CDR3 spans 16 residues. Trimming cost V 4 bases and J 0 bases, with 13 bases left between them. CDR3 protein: CASSLLRGLSYNEQFF. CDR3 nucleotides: TGTGCCAGCAGCCTGCTGCGGGGTCTCTCCTACAATGAGCAGTTCTTC.